Shown below are 21 T cell receptor beta chains from a single sample sequenced in a study of T cell repertoires in cytomegalovirus infection (dated by TCRdb to between 2018 and 2021). The treatment or condition tag for this specimen amounts to: in vitro stimulation with specific CMV peptide epitopes to enrich CMV-specific T cells. Antigens of these TCRs are unknown. Sequencing relied on an Illumina HiSeq 1500. The public sequencing data were trimmed at Q25 with fastp and processed into clonotypes with MiXCR by TCRdb, which kept only in-frame beta chains. Identical CDR3 protein sequences are pooled into one entry, listed with their most common genes and DNA. Counted in this sample were a few hundred thousand distinct CDR3 sequences; about 27% of them appeared once. Clones ranked in the top ten supply approximately 20% of the sample. The source was cultured PBMCs, collected from culture after CMV antigen stimulation. The receptors derive from a human donor in good health (CMV status not recorded). Some clones in this sample may be carry-over from other donors' samples.

The chain combines TRBV24-1 with TRBJ1-1; TRBD1 might be the D (5 bases). This CDR3 region has 13 residues. CDR1 and CDR2 (germline): KGHDR, SFDVKD. V was trimmed by 3 bases and J by 9 bases, leaving 13 bases between them. The CDR3: CATSDDSPGQAFF. The CDR3 DNA reads TGTGCCACCAGTGATGACAGTCCAGGCCAAGCTTTCTTT.

The gene calls are TRBV11-3 and TRBJ2-3; 9 nucleotides match TRBD1. The CDR3 length is 15 residues. Germline V gene lookup returns CDR1 SGHNT and CDR2 YENEEA. The ends lost 6 bases at V and 2 bases at J; junction bases unmatched: 6. CDR3 protein: CASSQGDRVTDTQYF. The CDR3 DNA reads TGTGCCAGCAGTCAAGGGGACAGGGTCACAGATACGCAGTATTTT.

This clonotype was picked up a small number of times. CDR3 sequence reads: CATSRGGEAYGYTF. CDR3 coding DNA: TGTGCCACCAGCAGAGGAGGGGAGGCTTATGGCTACACCTTC. The genes are TRBV15 and TRBJ1-2; tentatively, D is TRBD1 (5 bases). Per the germline V gene, CDR1 is LNHNV and CDR2 is YYDKDF (reference sequence). The CDR3 sequence is 14 residues long. With 1 base removed from V and 5 bases from J, the gap between germline ends came to 11 bases. Filled out from reference TRBV15 and TRBJ1-2, the complete variable domain reads DAMVIQNPRYQVTQFGKPVTLSCSQTLNHNVMYWYQQKSSQAPKLLFHYYDKDFNNEADTPDNFQSRRPNTSFCFLDIRSPGLGDTAMYLCATSRGGEAYGYTFGSGTRLTVV.

This clonotype was counted only a few times. V is TRBV19 and J is TRBJ1-1; 9 nucleotides agree with TRBD1. The ends lost 8 bases at V and 0 bases at J; junction bases unmatched: 7. CDR1 and CDR2 from the germline V gene are LNHDA and SQIVND (reference sequence). This CDR3 comprises 15 residues. CDR3: CASSGTGRMNTEAFF. The DNA for the CDR3 is TGTGCCAGTTCTGGGACAGGGAGGATGAACACTGAAGCTTTCTTT.

This clonotype was counted only a few times. The J gene is TRBJ2-7, the V gene TRBV27; D may be TRBD2 (5 bases). The CDR3 is made up of 13 amino acids. CDR1 and CDR2 (germline): MNHEY, SMNVEV (reference sequence). Trimming pared 8 bases from V and 3 bases from J, leaving 14 bases between. CDR3 protein: CASSGEKDYEQYF. For the CDR3, the DNA is TGTGCCAGCTCCGGGGAGAAGGACTACGAGCAGTACTTC.

The CDR3 here is CASSYGGSRETQYF. The CDR3 nucleotides are TGTGCCAGCAGTTACGGCGGGAGCCGAGAGACCCAGTACTTC. The rearrangement joins TRBV6-1 to TRBJ2-5; 7 bases map to TRBD2. With 5 bases clipped from V and 4 bases from J, the junction kept 7 bases outside the gene matches. The CDR3 runs 14 residues. Germline values: CDR1 MNHNS, CDR2 SASEGT.

This clonotype was recorded a few times. The chain uses TRBV20-1 and TRBJ2-7; TRBD1 aligns across 9 bases. V gave up 4 bases and J gave up 3 bases; unmatched junction bases: 4. In germline, CDR1 is DFQATT, CDR2 SNEGSKA (reference sequence). The CDR3 covers 13 residues. The CDR3 spells CSATAGQGYEQYF. DNA of the CDR3: TGCAGTGCTACCGCGGGACAGGGCTACGAGCAGTACTTC.

The chain carries TRBV6-6 and TRBJ1-6, with 8 bases that match TRBD1. This CDR3 contains 16 residues. Germline V lookup: CDR1 MNHNY, CDR2 SVGAGI (reference sequence). With 0 bases clipped from V and 9 bases from J, the junction kept 7 bases outside the gene matches. The chain's CDR3 is CASSYSGQGNGSPLHF. The CDR3 DNA sequence: TGTGCCAGCAGTTACTCAGGACAGGGAAATGGTTCACCCCTCCACTTT.

This clonotype was seen more than once but under ten times. This chain joins TRBV2 and TRBJ2-5; TRBD2 is a possible D gene (6 bases). The length of the CDR3 is 15 residues. V lost 6 bases to trimming and J lost 5 bases, with 19 bases between them. The germline V gene has CDR1 SNHLY and CDR2 FYNNEI. The CDR3 DNA is TGTGCCAGCAGGCGAGGAGGGGCGGGCATGGAGACCCAGTACTTC. This codes for CASRRGGAGMETQYF. Full variable domain (remainder filled in from reference TRBV2 and TRBJ2-5): EPEVTQTPSHQVTQMGQEVILRCVPISNHLYFYWYRQILGQKVEFLVSFYNNEISEKSEIFDDQFSVERPDGSNFTLKIRSTKLEDSAMYFCASRRGGAGMETQYFGPGTRLLVL.

This rearrangement joins TRBV7-2 to TRBJ2-7; D gene ambiguous. Germline V gene lookup returns CDR1 SGHTA and CDR2 FQGNSA. Trimming took 4 bases from V and 3 from J, leaving 7 bases between them. This CDR3 contains 12 residues. The CDR3 loop reads CASSSHHYEQYF. CDR3 in DNA: TGTGCCAGCAGCTCCCACCACTACGAGCAGTACTTC.

The chain carries TRBV6-4 and TRBJ2-3; D might be TRBD2 (6 bases). Germline loops: CDR1 MRHNA, CDR2 SNTAGT. The CDR3 extends over 15 amino acids. The V gene lost 2 bases and the J gene lost 2 bases, with 11 bases spanning the gap. The CDR3 loop reads CASSDRAGITDTQYF. As DNA, the CDR3 is TGTGCCAGCAGTGACCGGGCGGGAATCACAGATACGCAGTATTTT.

This clonotype was detected only a few times. The rearrangement links TRBV27 to TRBJ2-1; 7 bases agree with TRBD1. This CDR3 spans 19 amino acids. Germline assignment: CDR1 MNHEY and CDR2 SMNVEV (reference sequence). V dropped 6 bases and J dropped 13; count of bases not matched to a gene: 30. CDR3: CASRPTGNPSILLATNQFF. CDR3 sequence (DNA): TGTGCCAGCAGACCGACAGGGAACCCGAGTATTCTCTTGGCTACCAACCAGTTCTTC.

This clonotype was seen ten or more times. One end of the junction is discordant with germline, which a read error may explain. The chain couples TRBV7-8 to TRBJ2-2; D possibly uses TRBD1 or TRBD2 (5 bases each). CDR3 length equals 16 residues. Per germline, CDR1 SGHVS and CDR2 FQNEAQ. The CDR3 here is CASSLARGANIGELFF. CDR3 nucleotides: TGTGCCAGCAGCTTAGCGCGAGGGGCGAACATCGGGGAGCTGTTTTTT.

The chain recombines TRBV7-2 with TRBJ1-1; tentatively, D is TRBD1 (5 bases). The V end was cut by 1 base, the J end by 8 bases, with 11 bases between. Germline-derived CDR1 and CDR2 are SGHTA and FQGNSA. The CDR3 runs 13 residues. The CDR3, as DNA: TGTGCCAGCAGCTTAGAGGGGTCGGGCGAAGCTTTCTTT. Its translation: CASSLEGSGEAFF.

This clonotype was counted between two and nine times. The chain carries TRBV7-6 and TRBJ2-4; perhaps TRBD1 as D (6 bases). Germline assignment: CDR1 SGHVS and CDR2 FNYEAQ. The CDR3 spans 14 residues. The germline V and J ends were trimmed by 2 bases and 7 bases, with 12 bases remaining between them. DNA for the CDR3: TGTGCCAGCAGCTTAATGGGCAGGGGTAACATTCAGTACTTC. Amino acid sequence: CASSLMGRGNIQYF.

In this sample, this clonotype turned up a few times. In nucleotides, the CDR3 is TGTGCCAGCGGAGGGGGCGCGGTAGATACGCAGTATTTT. It codes for CASGGGAVDTQYF. This chain links TRBV28 with TRBJ2-3, with a weak D call TRBD1 (7 bases). The ends were cut back, 8 bases at V and 5 bases at J, with 14 bases in the middle. There are 13 residues in the CDR3. Germline values: CDR1 MDHEN, CDR2 SYDVKM.

V gene TRBV20-1 combines with J gene TRBJ2-1; the match to TRBD2 covers 7 bases. V was pared by 3 bases and J by 0 bases, with 8 bases of the junction left unmatched. CDR1 DFQATT and CDR2 SNEGSKA come from the germline V gene (reference sequence). CDR3 length equals 16 residues. The CDR3 sequence: CSARGGEFGSYNEQFF. The CDR3 nucleotides read TGCAGTGCTAGGGGGGGGGAGTTCGGCTCCTACAATGAGCAGTTCTTC.

The chain is built from TRBV28 and TRBJ1-4; maybe TRBD1 (5 bases). Between the trimmed V and J ends, which lost 3 bases and 5 bases, there was a span of 13 bases. Germline V gives CDR1 MDHEN, CDR2 SYDVKM. The CDR3 length is 15 residues. CDR3 residues: CASSFPGTENEKLFF. Written as DNA, the CDR3 is TGTGCCAGCAGTTTCCCCGGGACGGAAAATGAAAAACTGTTTTTT.

This clonotype was recorded only once. The V call is TRBV30, the J call TRBJ1-4; no reliable D call. Germline CDR1 is GTSNPN and CDR2 is SVGIG (reference sequence). The CDR3 has 12 residues. Trimming cost V 7 bases and J 13 bases, with 19 bases left between them. In DNA, the CDR3 is TGTGCCTTCGCCCCCCCGGGAAAGGGACTGTTTTTT. This translates into CAFAPPGKGLFF.

The CDR3 region is CASSRLNTQYF. CDR3 DNA sequence: TGTGCCAGCAGCCGACTCAATACGCAGTATTTT. The chain links TRBV3-1 to TRBJ2-3, with unresolved D. Deletions cut 4 bases from V and 7 bases from J, with 6 bases between. Germline V gene sequence: CDR1 LGHDT, CDR2 YNNKEL (reference sequence). This CDR3 region has 11 residues.

There are many counts of this clonotype. The chain carries TRBV6-1 and TRBJ2-7; the D gene is possibly TRBD2 (6 bases). The CDR3 is 17 amino acids. Germline CDR1 and CDR2: MNHNS and SASEGT. Trimming stripped 0 bases from V and 3 bases from J, with 18 bases between. The CDR3 bases are TGTGCCAGCAGTGAAGCCACAAAGGCCACTAGCCGCTACGAGCAGTACTTC. It codes for CASSEATKATSRYEQYF.